This is a list of T cell receptor beta chains from one sample in a study of cytomegalovirus exposure and HLA in healthy donors. Clones were sequenced by immunoSEQ multiplex PCR, and TCRdb holds only the in-frame ones, with some missing. The sample shows 130,000 to 150,000 clones, over 65% of them seen only once. The sequenced material came from PBMCs. Receptor source: a man in his late teens or twenties in good health and CMV-seropositive. Each CDR3 is given with its conserved first and last residue. The D gene is left open where the match is weak. Some rows have no size entry. The others give once, few or many, or a class for an expanded clone.

TRBJ2-7,TRBD2,-,TRBV15,TGTGCCACCGGAAAGACTAGCGGAGGGCCCTACGAGCAGTACTTC,CATGKTSGGPYEQYF
TRBJ2-7,TRBD2,-,TRBV28,TGTGCCAGCAGTTTATTAGCGGGAGAGCAGTACTTC,CASSLLAGEQYF
TRBJ2-5,TRBD2,once,TRBV19,TGTGCCAGTTCCCGGGGGGGCATTGAGGAGACCCAGTACTTC,CASSRGGIEETQYF
TRBJ1-6,-,-,TRBV6-6,TGTGCCAGCAGTTACTCCGTCCCACTGAATTCACCCCTCCACTTT,CASSYSVPLNSPLHF
TRBJ1-1,-,-,TRBV29-1,TGCAGCGTTGGAGGAGGGAACACTGAAGCTTTCTTT,CSVGGGNTEAFF
TRBJ1-1,-,once,TRBV7-9,TGTGCCAGCAGCTTAGATAGGGGAGGGCACCACACTGAAGCTTTCTTT,CASSLDRGGHHTEAFF
TRBJ2-2,TRBD2,once,TRBV19,TGTGCCAGTAGTGCGACTAGCGGGAGGGCCCTCGGCACCGGGGAGCTGTTTTTT,CASSATSGRALGTGELFF
TRBJ2-3,TRBD2,-,TRBV7-8,TGTGCCAGCAGCTTAGTCGGCGGGGGGCCACTTGATACGCAGTATTTT,CASSLVGGGPLDTQYF
TRBJ2-1,-,-,TRBV7-9,TGTGCCAGCAGCTTACCGGGGATCTACAATGAGCAGTTCTTC,CASSLPGIYNEQFF
TRBJ2-1,-,few,TRBV29-1,TGCAGCGTTATTCCGAATGAGCAGTTCTTC,CSVIPNEQFF
TRBJ1-4,-,-,TRBV6-5,TGTGCCAGCAAAAGGACAGAGAACAATGAAAAACTGTTTTTT,CASKRTENNEKLFF
TRBJ2-2,-,-,TRBV5-1,TGCGCCAGCAGCTTGGACGGAAGGGGGACCGGGGAGCTGTTTTTT,CASSLDGRGTGELFF
TRBJ2-7,-,-,TRBV11-2,TGTGCCAGCAGCTTAGATCTAACGACAGCCGCCTACGAGCAGTACTTC,CASSLDLTTAAYEQYF
TRBJ1-2,-,-,TRBV19,TGTGCCAGTAAGCTAGGCGCCTCTAACTATGGCTACACCTTC,CASKLGASNYGYTF
TRBJ1-2,-,-,TRBV5-8,TGTGCCAGCAGCTTGGGAGGGGGTTCCTATGGCTACACCTTC,CASSLGGGSYGYTF
TRBJ2-4,-,-,TRBV4-1,TGCGCCAGCAGCCAAAAAGGGGACTCTCTAAACATTCAGTACTTC,CASSQKGDSLNIQYF
TRBJ1-2,TRBD1,-,TRBV2,TGTGCCGATCAGGGGGCGCGTGATGGCTACACCTTC,CADQGARDGYTF
TRBJ2-7,-,-,TRBV7-9,TGTGCCAGCAGCTTAGGAGGTAGCGCCTACGAGCAGTACTTC,CASSLGGSAYEQYF
TRBJ1-5,-,-,TRBV5-5,TGTGCCAGCAGCTTGGCTGGGCACGATAGCAATCAGCCCCAGCATTTT,CASSLAGHDSNQPQHF
TRBJ2-7,TRBD2,-,TRBV5-1,TGCGCCAGCAGCCCGGGGGAGGGTCTGACTTACGAGCAGTACTTC,CASSPGEGLTYEQYF
TRBJ2-7,TRBD1,-,TRBV27,TGTGCCAGCAGTCCCCACAGGGGCGAGCAGTACTTC,CASSPHRGEQYF
TRBJ2-2,-,-,TRBV19,TGTGCCAGTAGAATTACAGGACTATCCACCGGGGAGCTGTTTTTT,CASRITGLSTGELFF
TRBJ2-2,TRBD2,-,TRBV5-4,TGTGCCAGCAGCTCCGGGACTAGGCCCACCGGGGAGCTGTTTTTT,CASSSGTRPTGELFF
TRBJ2-1,-,-,TRBV7-9,TGTGCCAGCAGCTCACCCGGGACACCTTACAATGAGCAGTTCTTC,CASSSPGTPYNEQFF
TRBJ2-5,-,-,TRBV29-1,TGCAGCGTCCCTGGTCAGGGAGAGACCCAGTACTTC,CSVPGQGETQYF